In its sample, the clone carrying this T cell receptor beta chain was seen a few times. This record comes from a study of blood T cell repertoires in COVID-19. Study-level information: Some COVID-19 samples were acute and others convalescent; all came from the United States, Italy and Spain. PBMCs, B-cell-depleted T cells, or T cells were the source of the cDNA or gDNA that made up the material.

As handled by the study authors: Using reference gene primer amplification, nucleated cell counts were estimated. Repertoires were generated with immunoSEQ multiplex PCR, while TCRdb's copy carries only in-frame clones and drops some. V and J calls and clone size are copied from that table; D and trimming were computed from the DNA. Of 150,000 or so clones in the sample, 79% are singletons; the top ten hold approximately 7.6%. The CDR3 consists of 15 residues. Germline lookup yields CDR1 SNHLY and CDR2 FYNNEI. Losses at the gene ends were 7 bases for V and 4 bases for J; bases not matched to a gene: 9. In Seattle, patients joined the study during active infection and were tracked longitudinally.

The sequenced material came from peripheral blood. The chain joins TRBV2 to TRBJ1-1, with 10 bases identical to TRBD1. This TCR came from a woman aged 55-69 years with COVID-19, enrolled during active disease. The CDR3 DNA reads TGTGCCAGCACGGGAAGGGACAGGGGTGGCACTGAAGCTTTCTTT. It is translated as CASTGRDRGGTEAFF. The whole variable domain, remainder taken from reference TRBV2 and TRBJ1-1, is EPEVTQTPSHQVTQMGQEVILRCVPISNHLYFYWYRQILGQKVEFLVSFYNNEISEKSEIFDDQFSVERPDGSNFTLKIRSTKLEDSAMYFCASTGRDRGGTEAFFGQGTRLTVV.